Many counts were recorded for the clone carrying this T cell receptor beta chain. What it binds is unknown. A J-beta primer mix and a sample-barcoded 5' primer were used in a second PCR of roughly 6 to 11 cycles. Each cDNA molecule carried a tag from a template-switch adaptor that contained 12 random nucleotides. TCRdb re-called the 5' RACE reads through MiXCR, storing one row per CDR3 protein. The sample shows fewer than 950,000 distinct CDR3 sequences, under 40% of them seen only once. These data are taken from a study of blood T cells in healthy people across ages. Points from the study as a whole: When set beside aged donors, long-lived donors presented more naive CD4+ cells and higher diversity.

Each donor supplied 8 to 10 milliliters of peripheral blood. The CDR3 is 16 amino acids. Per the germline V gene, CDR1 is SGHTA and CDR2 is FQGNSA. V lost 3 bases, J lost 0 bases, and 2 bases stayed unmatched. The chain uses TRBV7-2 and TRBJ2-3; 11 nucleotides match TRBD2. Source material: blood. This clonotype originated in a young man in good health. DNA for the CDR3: TGTGCCAGCAGCTTGACTAGCGGGACGAGCACAGATACGCAGTATTTT. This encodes CASSLTSGTSTDTQYF.